This T cell receptor (beta chain) was observed in a study of shared clonotypes between healthy human individuals. Study at large: Three CD4 naive, three CD4 memory, two CD8 naive and one CD8 memory plate were used per donor. Overall study results and limits: The study found about 5% of naive CD4 clonotypes shared across a few donors. Naive subsets generally had larger estimated richness than memory subsets.

Germline-derived CDR1 and CDR2 are SGHRS and YFSETQ. With 3 bases clipped from V and 5 bases from J, the junction kept 22 bases outside the gene matches. CDR3 length equals 19 residues. A word on this clone: Its antigen is undetermined.

Over several immunoSEQ plates, each subset's genomic DNA was distributed in even portions. Generated by immunoSEQ multiplex PCR, the TCRdb table keeps only in-frame clones and is missing some. The profile shows 2 million to 2.5 million clones, nearly 97% of them singletons. The chain employs TRBV5-1 and TRBJ2-5; 7 bases fit TRBD2. The sequenced material came from naive CD4+ T cells sorted from blood. The subset: CD45RA+ positively selected. The receptor was derived from a man aged 18 to 29 in good health. CDR3 coding DNA: TGCGCCAGCAGCTCCCCTTTCCCCCAGACTAGCTTGTTCGGGGAGACCCAGTACTTC. Its translation is CASSSPFPQTSLFGETQYF. Filled out from reference TRBV5-1 and TRBJ2-5, the complete variable domain reads KAGVTQTPRYLIKTRGQQVTLSCSPISGHRSVSWYQQTPGQGLQFLFEYFSETQRNKGNFPGRFSGRQFSNSRSEMNVSTLELGDSALYLCASSSPFPQTSLFGETQYFGPGTRLLVL.